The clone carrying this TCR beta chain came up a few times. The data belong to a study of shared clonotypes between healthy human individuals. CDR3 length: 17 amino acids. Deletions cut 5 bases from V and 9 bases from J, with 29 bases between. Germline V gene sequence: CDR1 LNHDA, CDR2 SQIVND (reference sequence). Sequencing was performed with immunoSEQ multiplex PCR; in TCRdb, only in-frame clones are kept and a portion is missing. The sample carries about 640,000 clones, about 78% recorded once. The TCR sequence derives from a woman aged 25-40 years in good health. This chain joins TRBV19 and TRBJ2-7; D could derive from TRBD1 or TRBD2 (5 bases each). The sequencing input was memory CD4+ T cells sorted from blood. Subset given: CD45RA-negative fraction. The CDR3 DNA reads TGTGCCAGTAGTCGAACCCCATCCGGGACGTCCACGAAAGGGCAGTACTTC. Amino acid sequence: CASSRTPSGTSTKGQYF.